This T cell receptor beta chain comes out of a study of T cell responses to AZD1222 COVID-19 vaccine. J was trimmed by 4 bases and V by 5 bases; bases with no gene match: 5. Germline loops: CDR1 MNHEY, CDR2 SVGAGI. The CDR3 is 14 residues long. Comment on this clone: As yet, its antigen is unknown.

Study-level results: Clonal diversity may have been underestimated, and the donors were mostly white British, with more females than males.

Some clones are missing from TCRdb's copy, which holds only in-frame ones; the method was immunoSEQ multiplex PCR. The table has more than 85,000 clones, roughly 90% seen once. This material consisted of peripheral blood, taken on day 0 of AZD1222 vaccination. This clonotype originated in an adult in good health. This chain connects TRBV6-5 to TRBJ1-2; 9 positions agree with TRBD1. The DNA of the CDR3 is TGTGCCAGCAGTCCAGGGACAGGGATCTATGGCTACACCTTC. Translating gives CASSPGTGIYGYTF.